Listed below are T cell receptor beta chains from one sample, sequenced in a study of blood T cell repertoires in COVID-19. Clones were read by immunoSEQ multiplex PCR, and TCRdb kept only the in-frame ones, dropping some. Here the sample spans a few hundred thousand clones, around 84% being singletons. The sequencing sample was made of peripheral blood. The source is a man between 60 and 75 years old with acute or convalescent COVID-19. CDR3s include the opening cysteine and the closing phenylalanine or tryptophan. A D gene is named only where the DNA matches it firmly. The size of a clone is reported for some rows only, either as once, few or many, or as a class for expanded clones.

J,size,V,D,DNA,CDR3
TRBJ2-2,once,TRBV7-3,TRBD1,TGTGCCAGCAGCACCAGACAGGGGGCGAACACCGGGGAGCTGTTTTTT,CASSTRQGANTGELFF
TRBJ1-1,NA,TRBV11-2,NA,TGTGCCAGCGGGGGCATTATCACTGAAGCTTTCTTT,CASGGIITEAFF
TRBJ1-5,NA,TRBV6-6,NA,TGTGCCAGCGGGACAATTAGCAATCAGCCCCAGCATTTT,CASGTISNQPQHF
TRBJ2-5,NA,TRBV3-1/TRBV3-2,NA,TGTGCCAGCAGCCAAGTCCTAGGGGGTTCCGGGGAGACCCAGTACTTC,CASSQVLGGSGETQYF
TRBJ2-2,NA,TRBV5-5,NA,TGTGCCAGCAGCTTCGGAGGGCGGACCGGGGAGCTGTTTTTT,CASSFGGRTGELFF
TRBJ1-2,few,TRBV7-2,TRBD1,TGTGCCAGCAGCTTAGGGGGTCGGCAGGGGGAAAGTGGCTACACCTTC,CASSLGGRQGESGYTF
TRBJ2-5,NA,TRBV7-2,NA,TGTGCCAGCAGCTCGCAGGGCCCCCAAGAGACCCAGTACTTC,CASSSQGPQETQYF
TRBJ1-3,once,TRBV7-6,NA,TGTGCCAGCAGCTTAGACACATTCTCTGGAAACACCATATATTTT,CASSLDTFSGNTIYF
TRBJ1-4,NA,TRBV3-1/TRBV3-2,NA,TGTGCCAGCAGCCCCCCTCGACAGGCTACGAATGAAAAACTGTTTTTT,CASSPPRQATNEKLFF
TRBJ1-2,NA,TRBV7-9,NA,TGTGCCAGCAGCTTAGCCGGTTATGGCTACACCTTC,CASSLAGYGYTF
TRBJ2-5,NA,TRBV5-4,NA,TGTGCCAGCAGCTTGGGGGGGCCGGTAGAGACCCAGTACTTC,CASSLGGPVETQYF
TRBJ1-4,NA,TRBV4-3,TRBD1,TGCGCCAGCAGCCAAGATTTGGACAGGGGGTCTTCGTATGAAAAACTGTTTTTT,CASSQDLDRGSSYEKLFF
TRBJ2-5,NA,TRBV12-3/TRBV12-4,NA,TGTGCCAGCAGAGAGACCCCCAGGGAGACCCAGTACTTC,CASRETPRETQYF
TRBJ1-2,NA,TRBV12-3/TRBV12-4,NA,TGTGCCAGCACGTCGGGCGGGTTATATGGCTACACCTTC,CASTSGGLYGYTF
TRBJ2-3,NA,TRBV2,TRBD2,TGTGCCAGCAGTGCTAGCGGGGGGCCCGAAAATACGCAGTATTTT,CASSASGGPENTQYF
TRBJ1-2,NA,TRBV5-1,TRBD1,TGCGCCAGCAGCTCCCGGGCGGGACAGGGCCTTGACTATGGCTACACCTTC,CASSSRAGQGLDYGYTF
TRBJ1-1,NA,TRBV6-2/TRBV6-3,TRBD1,TGTGCCAGCAGTTTATCAACAGGGGGCGCCGGGAACACTGAAGCTTTCTTT,CASSLSTGGAGNTEAFF
TRBJ2-1,few,TRBV7-6,TRBD1,TGTGCCAGCAGCCCCAGGGGGCTGATGTCCTACAATGAGCAGTTCTTC,CASSPRGLMSYNEQFF
TRBJ2-7,once,TRBV6-5,NA,TGTGCCAGCACGACCCGCAGGTTCCCCTACGAGCAGTACTTC,CASTTRRFPYEQYF
TRBJ2-4,NA,TRBV18,NA,TGTGCCAGCTCACCACCGGCCAGTCTTTACATTCAGTACTTC,CASSPPASLYIQYF
TRBJ2-1,NA,TRBV5-1,TRBD1,TGCGCCAGCAGCTCCGGCGGGACAGGGGCCTACAATGAGCAGTTCTTC,CASSSGGTGAYNEQFF
TRBJ1-2,NA,TRBV20-1,NA,TGCAGTGCTAGTTACAGGGACTATGGCTACACCTTC,CSASYRDYGYTF
TRBJ1-2,NA,TRBV14,NA,TGTGCCAGCAGCCAAGACTTATCGAGGGGGGGGAACTATGGCTACACCTTC,CASSQDLSRGGNYGYTF
TRBJ1-2,NA,TRBV5-6,TRBD1,TGTGCCAGCAGCGCTCTTACCCGGGACAGGCCGACTTATGGCTACACCTTC,CASSALTRDRPTYGYTF
TRBJ1-6,NA,TRBV24-1,NA,TGTGCCACCAGGTCGGGAGAGGGTAGGAATTCACCCCTCCACTTT,CATRSGEGRNSPLHF
TRBJ2-7,NA,TRBV18,NA,TGTGCCAGCTCACCAGGGGCAGGTGGAGAGCAGTACTTC,CASSPGAGGEQYF
TRBJ1-1,NA,TRBV6-5,TRBD1,TGTGCCAGCAGTTACTCTCTGGACAGGGGAAGAACTGAAGCTTTCTTT,CASSYSLDRGRTEAFF
TRBJ2-3,NA,TRBV24-1,NA,TGTGCCACCAGTGATTTGCCGGGGAGAGGAGATACGCAGTATTTT,CATSDLPGRGDTQYF
TRBJ1-1,NA,TRBV2,TRBD1,TGTGCCAGCAATAACAGGGGGCCTAGCACTGAAGCTTTCTTT,CASNNRGPSTEAFF
TRBJ1-1,few,TRBV6-5,TRBD1,TGTGCCAGCAGTCAACCGGGACAGGGGCGCAGTGGAGCTTTCTTT,CASSQPGQGRSGAFF
TRBJ1-1,NA,TRBV2,TRBD1,TGTGCCAGCAGTGAAACAGGGGTAGGAGCTTTCTTT,CASSETGVGAFF
TRBJ1-6,NA,TRBV7-8,NA,TGTGCCAGCAGACATCGGGGGACGACCTATAATTCACCCCTCCACTTT,CASRHRGTTYNSPLHF
TRBJ2-3,NA,TRBV7-6,TRBD2,TGTGCCAGCAGCTTAGGCGGGGGGTCAATAACAGATACGCAGTATTTT,CASSLGGGSITDTQYF
TRBJ1-1,once,TRBV12-3/TRBV12-4,NA,TGTGCCAGCAGCCCCGTGGGGCAGAGGGAAGCTTTCTTT,CASSPVGQREAFF
TRBJ1-3,NA,TRBV18,NA,TGTGCCAGCTCACGAACGACAGGCCGAAGCTCTGGAAACACCATATATTTT,CASSRTTGRSSGNTIYF
TRBJ1-1,NA,TRBV5-1,NA,TGCGCCAGCAGCTTGGCTTTTCTGGGCAGGGCGAACACTGAAGCTTTCTTT,CASSLAFLGRANTEAFF
TRBJ2-3,NA,TRBV6-2/TRBV6-3,TRBD1,TGTGCCAGCAGCCTTGGGACAGCTAGCACAGATACGCAGTATTTT,CASSLGTASTDTQYF
TRBJ1-1,NA,TRBV6-4,NA,TGTGCCAGCAGTGCGGAGTATTACACTGAAGCTTTCTTT,CASSAEYYTEAFF
TRBJ2-3,NA,TRBV7-2,NA,TGTGCCAGCAGCTCGCGAGGGGGGGGGATCACAGATACGCAGTATTTT,CASSSRGGGITDTQYF
TRBJ2-1,NA,TRBV11-2,NA,TGTGCCAGCAGATCCTACAGGGTCGATGAGCAGTTCTTC,CASRSYRVDEQFF
TRBJ2-7,once,TRBV3-1/TRBV3-2,NA,TGTGCCAGCAGCGCGTCTGGACAGACTTACGAGCAGTACTTC,CASSASGQTYEQYF
TRBJ2-1,NA,TRBV29-1,NA,TGCAGCGTTGATACTAGGGGGGGCTCCTACAATGAGCAGTTCTTC,CSVDTRGGSYNEQFF
TRBJ2-1,NA,TRBV6-4,TRBD2,TGTGCCAGCAGTCCTGGACTAGCGGGGGGGCATGATGAGCAGTTCTTC,CASSPGLAGGHDEQFF
TRBJ1-4,few,TRBV7-9,NA,TGTGCCAGCAGCAGGTCGGCGGAGAGCGAAAAACTGTTTTTT,CASSRSAESEKLFF
TRBJ1-2,NA,TRBV6-6,NA,TGTGCCAGTAGGGACAAGAACTATGGCTACACCTTC,CASRDKNYGYTF
TRBJ2-6,few,TRBV7-9,NA,TGTGCCAGCAGCTTATGGAGGGGGCCTGGGGCCAACGTCCTGACTTTC,CASSLWRGPGANVLTF
TRBJ1-4,once,TRBV7-9,NA,TGTGCCAGCAGCTTAGACAGGACTAATGAAAAACTGTTTTTT,CASSLDRTNEKLFF